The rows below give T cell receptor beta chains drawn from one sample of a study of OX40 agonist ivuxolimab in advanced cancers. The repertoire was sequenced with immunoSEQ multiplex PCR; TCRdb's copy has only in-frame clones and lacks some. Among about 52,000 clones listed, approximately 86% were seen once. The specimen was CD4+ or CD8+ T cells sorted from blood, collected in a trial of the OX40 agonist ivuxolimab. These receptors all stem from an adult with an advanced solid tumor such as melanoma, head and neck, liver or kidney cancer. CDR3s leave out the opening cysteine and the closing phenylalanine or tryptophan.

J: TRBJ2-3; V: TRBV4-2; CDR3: ASSQDLSLRRGDTQY
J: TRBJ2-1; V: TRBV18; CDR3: ASSPPIGRYPGEQF
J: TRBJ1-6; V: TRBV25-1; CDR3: ASSERAGSPLH
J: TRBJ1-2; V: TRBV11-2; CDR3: ASSFAIGHGAHYGYT
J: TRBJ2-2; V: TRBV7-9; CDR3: ASLASGGRHTGELF
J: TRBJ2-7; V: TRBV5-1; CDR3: ASKEKGQGAYEQY
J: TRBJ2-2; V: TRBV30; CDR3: AFYTGELF
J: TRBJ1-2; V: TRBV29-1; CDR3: SVEDRSGKIGYT
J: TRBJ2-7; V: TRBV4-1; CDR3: ASSQDKQGWEQY
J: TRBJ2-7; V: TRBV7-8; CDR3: ASSLGDSSYEQY
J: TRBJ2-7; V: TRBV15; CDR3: ATSRGSGAYEQY